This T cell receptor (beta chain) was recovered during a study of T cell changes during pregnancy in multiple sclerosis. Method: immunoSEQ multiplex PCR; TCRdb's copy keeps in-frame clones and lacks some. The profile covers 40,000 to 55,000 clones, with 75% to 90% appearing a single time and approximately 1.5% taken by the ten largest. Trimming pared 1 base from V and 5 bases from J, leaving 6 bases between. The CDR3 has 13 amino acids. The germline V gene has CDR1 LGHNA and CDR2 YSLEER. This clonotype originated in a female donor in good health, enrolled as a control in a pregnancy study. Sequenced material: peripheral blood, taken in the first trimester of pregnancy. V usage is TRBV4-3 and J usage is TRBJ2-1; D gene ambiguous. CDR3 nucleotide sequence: TGCGCCAGCAGCCAAGTCCAAAACAATGAGCAGTTCTTC. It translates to CASSQVQNNEQFF.